The TCR beta chain under discussion was sequenced for a study of OX40 agonist ivuxolimab in advanced cancers. Whole-study results and caveats: On average, CD8+ T cells showed a greater number of expanded clones than CD4+.

To note about this clone: Antigen specificity is unknown.

CDR1 and CDR2 (germline): LNHDA, SQIVND (reference sequence). This CDR3 has 17 residues. With 4 bases clipped from V and 5 bases from J, the junction kept 9 bases outside the gene matches. Some clones are missing from TCRdb's copy, which holds only in-frame ones; the method was immunoSEQ multiplex PCR. Of tens of thousands of clones in the sample, 70% to 80% are singletons; the top ten hold 2%. Source: CD4+ or CD8+ T cells sorted from blood, taken in a trial of the OX40 agonist ivuxolimab. J is TRBJ2-3 and V is TRBV19, with 13 bases that match TRBD2. The sequence was collected from an adult with an advanced solid tumor such as melanoma, head and neck, liver or kidney cancer. CDR3 protein: CASSTRTSGSVGDTQYF. Here the CDR3 DNA reads TGTGCCAGTAGTACTCGGACTAGCGGGAGTGTCGGAGATACGCAGTATTTT.